This TCR beta chain came from a study of T cell responses to AZD1222 COVID-19 vaccine (dated by TCRdb to the early 2020s). Study-level background: A total of approximately 230 trial participants underwent TCR sequencing, of whom around 200 received two doses of AZD1222 and some 25 received two doses of the MenACWY control vaccine. Trial participants were enrolled by age into subgroups of 18-55, 56-69 and 70-plus years, and around 150, 29 and 61 TCR-sequenced participants, respectively, were included in these subgroups. The paper's findings and limits, for the study overall: After two AZD1222 doses, spike-specific TCR breadth and depth were significantly higher than at day 0 and than in MenACWY recipients. Only a handful of AZD1222 recipients were SARS-CoV-2 seropositive at baseline, limiting conclusions about previously exposed vaccinees. The vaccine-associated CD4 TCRs covered the entire spike protein, and the dominant responses fell in regions 160-218 and 743-854. Reportedly, close to half of the unique spike-specific TCRs recognized epitopes lying outside the regions that are mutated in the B.1.351 and B.1.1.7 variants. Because no day 14 peak-response samples were available, the repertoires could be characterized only after the peak T cell response. In the small 56-69-year group, the increase in depth fell short of significance, most likely because of low power. Participants were mostly white British and included more females than males, and it was suggested by the authors that clonal diversity may have been underestimated.

The time point label on this specimen signifies: about 28 days (+/-7) after the second vaccine dose. Because spike-specific TCR depth and breadth did not differ between the two schedules, AZD1222 recipients who got a second dose at roughly 4 weeks were pooled with those who got a second dose at roughly 12 weeks. The vaccinee samples were drawn from two UK trials, COV001 and COV002, one of which was a single-blind randomized controlled phase 2/3 trial testing AZD1222 (ChAdOx1 nCoV-19) in healthy adults. For TCRbeta chain sequencing, PBMC samples from trial participants were taken at day 0 and at day 28 after the second dose. The CDR3 regions of human TCRbeta chains were analyzed by immunosequencing. The authors processed their data as follows. Repertoire TCRs were checked for matches against a reference library of SARS-CoV-2-specific TCRs that had been generated using the MIRA antigen-specificity platform. Breadth meant the fraction of unique TCRs that were SARS-CoV-2-associated, whereas depth meant the fraction of total T cells that were SARS-CoV-2-associated. Using the MIRA data, each spike-specific TCR was assigned both to the spike region to which the TCR was reactive and to a CD4 or CD8 class. Log10-transformed breadth and depth values were compared by one-way ANOVA with Sidak's multiple comparisons tests. In TCRdb, the immuneACCESS table is reduced to in-frame sequences with V and J assigned. These tables do not hold every clone; where another copy was compared, an unresolved V gene accounts for under half, and the others remain unexplained. That table is the source of V, J and clone size, and D and trimming were worked out from the DNA. This sample comprises roughly 50,000 clones, approximately 88% of them detected only once. The ten largest account for roughly 15% of the sample.

About this clone itself: Its antigen is not yet known. It has no much larger one-base neighbor in the sample; base qualities were not kept.

Ends trimmed: V by 5 bases, J by 1 base; bases unmatched to a gene: 2. The germline V gene sets CDR1 to SGHTA and CDR2 to FQGNSA. From its cysteine to its phenylalanine, the CDR3 spans 14 amino acids. Just CDR3 DNA is preserved here, 42 bases in frame from base 1. This chain is built from TRBV7-2 and TRBJ1-1, with TRBD1 matching 9 junction bases. The specimen was peripheral blood, collected 28 days after the second AZD1222 dose. The TCR sequence derives from an adult who received the AZD1222 COVID-19 vaccine. DNA sequence: TGTGCCAGCAGCACACAGGGGGCGAACACTGAAGCTTTCTTT. This translates into CASSTQGANTEAFF.